The 26 T cell receptor beta chains below come from one sample, sequenced in a study of cytomegalovirus exposure and HLA in healthy donors. The data were produced by immunoSEQ multiplex PCR, yet TCRdb's version contains in-frame clones alone and is incomplete. The sample records tens of thousands of clones, over 80% being singletons. The sample was PBMCs. These receptors were collected from a man between 25 and 39 years old in good health and CMV-seronegative.

The gene calls are TRBV5-1 and TRBJ1-2, with D tentatively TRBD1 (6 bases). The CDR3 runs 15 residues. V shed 4 bases and J shed 4 bases, with 17 bases lying between them. In germline, CDR1 is SGHRS, CDR2 YFSETQ. The CDR3 loop reads CASSPAGGGVYGYTF. CDR3 in DNA: TGCGCCAGCAGCCCGGCCGGGGGGGGCGTCTATGGCTACACCTTC.

This clone was seen only once. The V gene is TRBV4-1, the J gene TRBJ2-7; TRBD1 matches 8 bases. Trimming took 4 bases from V and 2 from J; bases not matched to a gene: 7. This CDR3 has 15 residues. Germline-derived CDR1 and CDR2 are MGHRA and YSYEKL. CDR3 amino acids: CASSPGQGEPYEQYF. The CDR3 DNA follows: TGCGCCAGCAGCCCCGGACAGGGAGAACCCTACGAGCAGTACTTC.

The gene calls are TRBV6-4 and TRBJ2-3, with TRBD1 identical over 10 bases. CDR1 MRHNA and CDR2 SNTAGT come from the germline V gene. This CDR3 has 17 residues. J gave up 2 bases and V 2 bases, and 7 bases lay outside the gene matches. Here the CDR3 reads CASSDDPGQGTTDTQYF. CDR3 sequence (DNA): TGTGCCAGCAGTGACGATCCGGGACAGGGGACCACAGATACGCAGTATTTT.

This chain joins TRBV6-1 and TRBJ2-5; TRBD1 matches 7 bases. J lost 4 bases, V lost 7 bases, and 12 bases had no gene match. CDR3 length: 15 residues. Per germline, CDR1 MNHNS and CDR2 SASEGT. The CDR3 reads CASNRVGGGLETQYF. DNA of the CDR3: TGTGCCAGCAATAGAGTAGGGGGCGGACTAGAGACCCAGTACTTC.

This clone was detected only a few times. The rearrangement links TRBV2 to TRBJ1-5, with a tentative D call TRBD1 (5 bases). CDR1 SNHLY and CDR2 FYNNEI come from the germline V gene. This CDR3 contains 13 residues. Trimming left V 6 bases short and J 2 bases short, with 8 bases between. As DNA, the CDR3 is TGTGCCAGCAGGGGGCAGGGCAATCAGCCCCAGCATTTT. Protein sequence: CASRGQGNQPQHF.

The J gene is TRBJ1-2, the V gene TRBV9, with 7 bases identical to TRBD1. The CDR3 has 13 residues. With V trimmed by 2 bases and J by 7 bases, 5 bases remained unmatched. The germline V gene has CDR1 SGDLS and CDR2 YYNGEE. The CDR3 here is CASSVDRVGGYTF. The CDR3 DNA is TGTGCCAGCAGCGTTGACAGGGTGGGTGGCTACACCTTC.

This chain joins TRBV9 and TRBJ2-2; 10 positions match TRBD2. V shed 4 bases, J shed 6 bases, and the junction held 6 bases outside the gene matches. The CDR3 length is 15 residues. Germline CDR1 reads SGDLS; CDR2 reads YYNGEE. The CDR3 coding sequence is TGTGCCAGCAGCTCTTGGGGGACTAGCGCCGGGGAGCTGTTTTTT. This sequence encodes CASSSWGTSAGELFF. Full variable domain (remainder filled in from reference TRBV9 and TRBJ2-2): DSGVTQTPKHLITATGQRVTLRCSPRSGDLSVYWYQQSLDQGLQFLIQYYNGEERAKGNILERFSAQQFPDLHSELNLSSLELGDSALYFCASSSWGTSAGELFFGEGSRLTVL.

The chain employs TRBV28 and TRBJ2-5; the D is unclear. Trimming cost V 3 bases and J 2 bases, with 7 bases left between them. This CDR3 comprises 13 residues. The V gene's germline CDR1 is MDHEN and CDR2 SYDVKM. This CDR3 reads CASSLRLQETQYF. For the CDR3, the DNA is TGTGCCAGCAGTTTGCGGCTACAAGAGACCCAGTACTTC.

The V call is TRBV11-3, the J call TRBJ1-1; the D is unclear. The germline V and J ends were trimmed by 4 bases and 1 base, with 16 bases remaining between them. The V gene's germline CDR1 is SGHNT and CDR2 YENEEA. The CDR3 has 16 amino acids. The CDR3 protein is CASSYTTGIPNTEAFF. CDR3 in DNA: TGTGCCAGCAGCTACACGACCGGGATACCGAACACTGAAGCTTTCTTT. The complete variable domain, with remaining parts taken from reference TRBV11-3 and TRBJ1-1, reads EAGVVQSPRYKIIEKKQPVAFWCNPISGHNTLYWYLQNLGQGPELLIRYENEEAVDDSQLPKDRFSAERLKGVDSTLKIQPAELGDSAVYLCASSYTTGIPNTEAFFGQGTRLTVV.

The V and J genes are TRBV7-2 and TRBJ1-5; D possibly corresponds to TRBD1 (6 bases). The CDR3 runs to 19 residues. In germline, CDR1 is SGHTA, CDR2 FQGNSA. The V gene lost 5 bases and the J gene lost 2 bases, with 25 bases spanning the gap. This chain's CDR3 is CASSPNPPWAGVGNQPQHF. As DNA, the CDR3 is TGTGCCAGCAGCCCAAACCCCCCCTGGGCAGGGGTTGGCAATCAGCCCCAGCATTTT.

This clone has a single count. The J gene is TRBJ2-7, the V gene TRBV19; D might be TRBD1 (5 bases). V lost 3 bases and J lost 5, with 17 bases in between. The CDR3 has 15 residues. CDR1 LNHDA and CDR2 SQIVND come from the germline V gene (reference sequence). DNA for the CDR3: TGTGCCAGTAGTATTATCACAGGAGCTCCCAACGAGCAGTACTTC. Translating it yields CASSIITGAPNEQYF.

The chain uses TRBV2 and TRBJ1-2; 8 bases align to TRBD1. CDR1 SNHLY and CDR2 FYNNEI come from the germline V gene. This CDR3 is 13 amino acids long. J was trimmed by 6 bases and V by 8 bases; bases with no gene match: 8. The CDR3 here is CASGWTGSDGYTF. The CDR3 coding sequence is TGTGCCAGCGGGTGGACAGGGTCTGATGGCTACACCTTC.

The chain combines TRBV7-9 with TRBJ2-7, with TRBD2 matching over 7 bases. The ends lost 5 bases at V and 0 bases at J; junction bases unmatched: 16. This CDR3 spans 18 amino acids. Germline CDR1 is SEHNR and CDR2 is FQNEAQ (reference sequence). The CDR3 protein is CASSQANAGRGSSYEQYF. Written as DNA, the CDR3 is TGTGCCAGCAGCCAAGCTAACGCGGGGCGGGGGAGCTCCTACGAGCAGTACTTC.

CDR3 nucleotides: TGTGCCAGCACGCCAGCTAGCGGAGCTCGCTACGAGCAGTACGTC. Protein sequence: CASTPASGARYEQYV. The chain is built from TRBV28 and TRBJ2-7; 7 bases match TRBD2. Germline loops: CDR1 MDHEN, CDR2 SYDVKM. There are 15 residues in the CDR3. V shed 7 bases, J shed 3 bases, and the junction held 12 bases outside the gene matches.

The CDR3 sequence: CASSSRKGTSEKNTGELFF. CDR3 in DNA: TGTGCCAGCAGCTCACGTAAAGGGACTAGCGAAAAGAACACCGGGGAGCTGTTTTTT. The gene calls are TRBV7-3 and TRBJ2-2, with TRBD2 identical over 10 bases. Germline loops: CDR1 SGHTA, CDR2 FQGTGA. The V gene end was trimmed by 4 bases and the J gene end by 1 base; junction bases not matched to a gene: 12. The CDR3 is 19 amino acids.

The CDR3 DNA is TGCGCCAGCAGCTTGTGGGTGACAGACTCTGGAAACACCATATATTTT. Its protein is CASSLWVTDSGNTIYF. V usage is TRBV5-1 and J usage is TRBJ1-3, with D tentatively TRBD1 (5 bases). Germline V CDR1 and CDR2: SGHRS, YFSETQ. V lost 1 base to trimming and J lost 0 bases, with 11 bases between them. This CDR3 is built from 16 residues.

The chain recombines TRBV4-2 with TRBJ2-5; 12 bases are shared with TRBD2. The CDR3 length is 17 residues. V shed 0 bases, J shed 5 bases, and the junction held 7 bases outside the gene matches. The germline CDR1 and CDR2 sequences are LGHNA and YNFKEQ. CDR3 DNA: TGTGCCAGCAGCCAAGATCTAGCGGGAGGGCGGTGGGAGACCCAGTACTTC. This encodes CASSQDLAGGRWETQYF.

The chain links TRBV7-2 to TRBJ2-3, with a weak D call TRBD1 (5 bases). The CDR3 runs to 15 residues. CDR1 is SGHTA, CDR2 FQGNSA, per germline. The ends were cut back, 3 bases at V and 0 bases at J, with 10 bases in the middle. CDR3 amino acids: CASSFSRASTDTQYF. In nucleotides, the CDR3 is TGTGCCAGCAGCTTCTCCAGGGCGAGCACAGATACGCAGTATTTT.

The CDR3 coding sequence is TGTGCCAGCAGTTACGCAGAGGGGCAGTACTTC. Its translation is CASSYAEGQYF. V gene TRBV6-6 combines with J gene TRBJ2-7, with a tentative D call TRBD2 (5 bases). Trimming took 2 bases from V and 9 from J, leaving 8 bases between them. Germline V gene data show CDR1 as MNHNY and CDR2 as SVGAGI (reference sequence). The CDR3 runs 11 residues.

CDR3 coding DNA: TGTGCCAGCAGCTTAGCAGGGGGCGACGCACCCCTCCACTTT. Protein sequence: CASSLAGGDAPLHF. V is TRBV7-9 and J is TRBJ1-6; 7 positions agree with TRBD1. In germline, CDR1 is SEHNR, CDR2 FQNEAQ (reference sequence). V shed 0 bases and J 11 bases; nucleotides not matched to a gene: 4. This CDR3 is built from 14 residues.

V gene TRBV6-6 combines with J gene TRBJ2-2, with D unclear. The CDR3 loop spans 11 amino acids. Per germline, CDR1 MNHNY and CDR2 SVGAGI (reference sequence). Trimming pared 4 bases from V and 9 bases from J, leaving 6 bases between. CDR3 DNA: TGTGCCAGCAGTTTACTCCGGGAGCTGTTTTTT. Protein sequence: CASSLLRELFF.

This clone came up once. V gene TRBV19 combines with J gene TRBJ2-2, with D possibly TRBD1 on 6 matching bases. The CDR3 sequence is 15 residues long. V was trimmed by 7 bases and J by 2 bases, leaving 14 bases between them. From germline, CDR1 is LNHDA and CDR2 SQIVND (reference sequence). CDR3 coding DNA: TGTGCCAGTAATCCCTCAGGGGTTAACACCGGGGAGCTGTTTTTT. It is translated as CASNPSGVNTGELFF.

V and J are TRBV7-2 and TRBJ2-1; D might be TRBD2 (7 bases). The V and J ends lost 5 bases and 2 bases respectively, with 16 bases between them. CDR3 length: 16 residues. Per the germline V gene, CDR1 is SGHTA and CDR2 is FQGNSA. CDR3 nucleotide sequence: TGTGCCAGCAGCCCCCCTCGCGGGGGCCCCTACAATGAGCAGTTCTTC. Its protein is CASSPPRGGPYNEQFF.

Only one count was recorded for this clone. The CDR3 protein is CAWSLRPGTSGRKNIQYF. The CDR3, as DNA: TGTGCCTGGAGTCTCCGTCCCGGGACTAGCGGGAGGAAAAACATTCAGTACTTC. The J gene is TRBJ2-4, the V gene TRBV30, with TRBD2 identical over 15 bases. J was trimmed by 4 bases and V by 2 bases; bases with no gene match: 9. The CDR3 contains 18 residues. Per the germline V gene, CDR1 is GTSNPN and CDR2 is SVGIG (reference sequence).

V is TRBV28 and J is TRBJ2-1; tentatively, D is TRBD1 (6 bases). The CDR3 length is 15 residues. V was pared by 2 bases and J by 5 bases, with 13 bases between. Germline CDR1 MDHEN, CDR2 SYDVKM. The CDR3 coding sequence is TGTGCCAGCAGTTTAGGTTTCGGGACACACAATGAGCAGTTCTTC. It yields the protein CASSLGFGTHNEQFF.

The CDR3 nucleotides are TGTGCCAGCAGAGATTCCGGGACAGGGGTTGGCTACACCTTC. Amino acid sequence: CASRDSGTGVGYTF. The chain recombines TRBV6-1 with TRBJ1-2, with 10 bases matching TRBD1. The ends lost 6 bases at V and 7 bases at J; junction bases unmatched: 8. This CDR3 is built from 14 residues. Germline CDR1 MNHNS, CDR2 SASEGT.